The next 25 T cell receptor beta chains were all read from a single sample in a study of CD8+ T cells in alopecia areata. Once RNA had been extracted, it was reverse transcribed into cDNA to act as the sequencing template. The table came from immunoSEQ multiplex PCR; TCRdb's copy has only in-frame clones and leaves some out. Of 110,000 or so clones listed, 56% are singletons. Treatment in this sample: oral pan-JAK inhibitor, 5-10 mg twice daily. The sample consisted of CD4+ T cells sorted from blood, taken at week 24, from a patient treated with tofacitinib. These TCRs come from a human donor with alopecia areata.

The CDR3 region has the DNA TGTGCCAGCAGCTTCTCAGGGGTTCGGGAGACCCAGTACTTC. This sequence encodes CASSFSGVRETQYF. The J gene is TRBJ2-5, the V gene TRBV5-6, with D maybe TRBD1 (6 bases). V was shortened by 2 bases and J by 5 bases, with 13 bases between the two germline ends. CDR3 size: 14 residues. Germline loops: CDR1 SGHDT, CDR2 YYEEEE.

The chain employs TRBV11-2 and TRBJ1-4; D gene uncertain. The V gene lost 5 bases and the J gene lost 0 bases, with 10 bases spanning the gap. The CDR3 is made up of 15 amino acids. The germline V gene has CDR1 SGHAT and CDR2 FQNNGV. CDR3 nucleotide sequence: TGTGCCAGCAGCCCCTCATGGGCAACTAATGAAAAACTGTTTTTT. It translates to CASSPSWATNEKLFF.

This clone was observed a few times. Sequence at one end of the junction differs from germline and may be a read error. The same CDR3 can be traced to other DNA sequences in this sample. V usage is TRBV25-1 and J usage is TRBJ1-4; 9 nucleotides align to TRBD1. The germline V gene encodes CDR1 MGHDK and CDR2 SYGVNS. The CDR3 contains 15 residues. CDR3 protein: CASSEVVGTGPPKPF. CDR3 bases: TGTGCCAGCAGTGAGGTGGTTGGGACAGGGCCTCCTAAACCATTT.

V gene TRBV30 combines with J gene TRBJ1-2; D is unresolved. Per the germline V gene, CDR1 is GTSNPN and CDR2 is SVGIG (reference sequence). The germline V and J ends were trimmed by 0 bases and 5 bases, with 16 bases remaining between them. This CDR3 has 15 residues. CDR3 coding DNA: TGTGCCTGGAGTGTGGGGTTTAAGACGAGGTATGGCTACACCTTC. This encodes CAWSVGFKTRYGYTF.

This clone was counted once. The CDR3 nucleotides are TGTGCCAGCAGCCACTCCCTAGGGACAGGACAGCTAGTCTCCTACGAGCAGTACTTC. This encodes CASSHSLGTGQLVSYEQYF. The gene calls are TRBV7-9 and TRBJ2-7, with 8 positions matching TRBD1. V lost 5 bases, J lost 0 bases, and 18 bases stayed unmatched. The CDR3 has 19 residues. Germline-derived CDR1 and CDR2 are SEHNR and FQNEAQ (reference sequence).

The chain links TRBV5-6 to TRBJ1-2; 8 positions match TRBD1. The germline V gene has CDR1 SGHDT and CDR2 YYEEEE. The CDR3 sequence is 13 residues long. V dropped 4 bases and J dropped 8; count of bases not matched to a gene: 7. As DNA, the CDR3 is TGTGCCAGCAGCCCGGGACAGGCCATCGGCTACACCTTC. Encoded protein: CASSPGQAIGYTF.

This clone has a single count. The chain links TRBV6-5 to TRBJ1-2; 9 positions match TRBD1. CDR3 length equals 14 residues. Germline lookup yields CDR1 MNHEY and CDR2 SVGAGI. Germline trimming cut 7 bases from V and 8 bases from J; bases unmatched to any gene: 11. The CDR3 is CASTVQGADVGYTF. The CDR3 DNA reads TGTGCCAGCACCGTACAGGGGGCGGATGTGGGCTACACCTTC.

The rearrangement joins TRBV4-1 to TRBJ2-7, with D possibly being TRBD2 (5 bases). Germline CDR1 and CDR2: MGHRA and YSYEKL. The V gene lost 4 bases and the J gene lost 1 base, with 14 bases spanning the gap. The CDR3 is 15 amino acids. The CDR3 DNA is TGCGCCAGCAGCCGAGACCTCGGGGATTCCTACGAGCAGTACTTC. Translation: CASSRDLGDSYEQYF.

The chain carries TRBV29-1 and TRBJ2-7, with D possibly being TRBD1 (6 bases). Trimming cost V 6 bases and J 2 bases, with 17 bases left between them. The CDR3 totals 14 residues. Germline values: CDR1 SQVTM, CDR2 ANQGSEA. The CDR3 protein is CSVALGQSTYEQYF. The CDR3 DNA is TGCAGCGTCGCCTTAGGACAGTCGACCTACGAGCAGTACTTC.

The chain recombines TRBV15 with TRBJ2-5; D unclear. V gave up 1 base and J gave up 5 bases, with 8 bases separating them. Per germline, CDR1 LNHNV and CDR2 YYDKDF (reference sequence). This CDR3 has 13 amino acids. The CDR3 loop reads CATSRVGLETQYF. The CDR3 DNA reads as TGTGCCACCAGCAGAGTAGGGCTTGAGACCCAGTACTTC.

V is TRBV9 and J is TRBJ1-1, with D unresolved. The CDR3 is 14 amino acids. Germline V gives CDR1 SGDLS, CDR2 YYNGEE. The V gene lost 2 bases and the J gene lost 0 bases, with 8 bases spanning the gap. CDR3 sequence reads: CASSVGSLNTEAFF. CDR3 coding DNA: TGTGCCAGCAGCGTGGGCAGTCTGAACACTGAAGCTTTCTTT.

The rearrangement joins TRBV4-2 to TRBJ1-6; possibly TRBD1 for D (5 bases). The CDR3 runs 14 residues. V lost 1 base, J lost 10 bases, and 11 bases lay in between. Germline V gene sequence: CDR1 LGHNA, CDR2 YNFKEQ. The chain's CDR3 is CASSQVGDESPLHF. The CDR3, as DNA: TGTGCCAGCAGCCAAGTAGGGGACGAGTCACCCCTCCACTTT.

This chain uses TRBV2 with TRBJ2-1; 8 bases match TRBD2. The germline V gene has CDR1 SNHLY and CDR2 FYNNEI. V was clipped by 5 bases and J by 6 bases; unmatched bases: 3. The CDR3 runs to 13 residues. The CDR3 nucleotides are TGTGCCAGCAGTCTCGGGACTAGCAATGAGCAGTTCTTC. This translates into CASSLGTSNEQFF. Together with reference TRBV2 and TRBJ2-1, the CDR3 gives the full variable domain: EPEVTQTPSHQVTQMGQEVILRCVPISNHLYFYWYRQILGQKVEFLVSFYNNEISEKSEIFDDQFSVERPDGSNFTLKIRSTKLEDSAMYFCASSLGTSNEQFFGPGTRLTVL.

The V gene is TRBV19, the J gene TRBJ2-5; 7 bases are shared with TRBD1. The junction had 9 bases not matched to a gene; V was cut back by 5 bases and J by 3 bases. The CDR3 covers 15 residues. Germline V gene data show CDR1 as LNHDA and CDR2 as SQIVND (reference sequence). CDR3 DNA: TGTGCCAGTAGTCCTGGTGACAGGGCCGAAGAGACCCAGTACTTC. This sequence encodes CASSPGDRAEETQYF.

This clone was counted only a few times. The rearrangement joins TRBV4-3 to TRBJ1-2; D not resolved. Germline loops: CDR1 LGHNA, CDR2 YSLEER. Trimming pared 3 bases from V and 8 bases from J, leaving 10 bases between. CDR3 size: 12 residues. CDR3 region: CASSHPAGGYTF. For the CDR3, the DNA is TGCGCCAGCAGCCATCCGGCGGGGGGCTACACCTTC.

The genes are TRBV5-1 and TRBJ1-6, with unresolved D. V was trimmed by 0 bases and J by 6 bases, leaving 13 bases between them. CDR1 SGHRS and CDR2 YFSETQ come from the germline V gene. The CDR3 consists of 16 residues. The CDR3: CASSLELGRTNSPLHF. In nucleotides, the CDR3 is TGCGCCAGCAGCTTGGAGCTCGGCAGGACTAATTCACCCCTCCACTTT.

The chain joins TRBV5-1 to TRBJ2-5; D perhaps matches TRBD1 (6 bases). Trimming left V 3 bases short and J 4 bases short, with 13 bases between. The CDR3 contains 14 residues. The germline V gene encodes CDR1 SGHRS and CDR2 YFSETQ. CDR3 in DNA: TGCGCCAGCAGCTCTAGGGGGTACGGAGAGACCCAGTACTTC. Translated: CASSSRGYGETQYF. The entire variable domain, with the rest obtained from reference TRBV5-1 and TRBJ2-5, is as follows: KAGVTQTPRYLIKTRGQQVTLSCSPISGHRSVSWYQQTPGQGLQFLFEYFSETQRNKGNFPGRFSGRQFSNSRSEMNVSTLELGDSALYLCASSSRGYGETQYFGPGTRLLVL.

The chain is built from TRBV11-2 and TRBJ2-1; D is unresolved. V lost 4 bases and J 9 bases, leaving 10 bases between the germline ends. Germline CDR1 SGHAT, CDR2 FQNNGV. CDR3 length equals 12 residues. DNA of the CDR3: TGTGCCAGCAGCTCAAGTTTCAGTGAGCAGTTCTTC. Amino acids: CASSSSFSEQFF.

This chain's CDR3 is CASSPWDTNTEAFF. In nucleotides, the CDR3 is TGCGCCAGCAGCCCGTGGGACACGAACACTGAAGCTTTCTTT. V gene TRBV4-1 combines with J gene TRBJ1-1, with a possible D match to TRBD1 (6 bases). There are 14 residues in the CDR3. Germline V lookup: CDR1 MGHRA, CDR2 YSYEKL. V lost 4 bases to trimming and J lost 1 base, with 10 bases between them.

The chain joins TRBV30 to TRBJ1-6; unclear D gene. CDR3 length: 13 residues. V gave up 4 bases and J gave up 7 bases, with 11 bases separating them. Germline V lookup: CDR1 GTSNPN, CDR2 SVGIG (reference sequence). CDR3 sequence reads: CAWMRNRNSPLHF. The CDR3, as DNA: TGTGCCTGGATGAGGAACCGGAATTCACCCCTCCACTTT. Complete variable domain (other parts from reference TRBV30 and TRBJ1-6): SQTIHQWPATLVQPVGSPLSLECTVEGTSNPNLYWYRQAAGRGLQLLFYSVGIGQISSEVPQNLSASRPQDRQFILSSKKLLLSDSGFYLCAWMRNRNSPLHFGNGTRLTVT.

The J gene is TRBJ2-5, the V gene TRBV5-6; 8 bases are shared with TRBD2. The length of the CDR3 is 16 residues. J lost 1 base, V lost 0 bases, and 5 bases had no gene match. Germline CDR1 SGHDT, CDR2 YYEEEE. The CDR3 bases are TGTGCCAGCAGCTTGGGAATAGCGGGAACCCAAGAGACCCAGTACTTC. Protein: CASSLGIAGTQETQYF.

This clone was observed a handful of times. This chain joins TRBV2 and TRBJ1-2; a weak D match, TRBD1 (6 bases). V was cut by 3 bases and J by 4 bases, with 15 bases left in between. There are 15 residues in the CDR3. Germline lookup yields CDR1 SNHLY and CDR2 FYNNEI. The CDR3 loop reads CASSDWIGGLYGYTF. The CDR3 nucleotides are TGTGCCAGCAGTGATTGGATAGGGGGACTCTATGGCTACACCTTC.

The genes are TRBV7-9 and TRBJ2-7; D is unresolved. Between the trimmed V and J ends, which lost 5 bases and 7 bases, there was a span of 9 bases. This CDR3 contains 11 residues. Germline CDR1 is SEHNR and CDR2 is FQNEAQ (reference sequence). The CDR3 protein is CASSIDTEQYF. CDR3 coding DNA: TGTGCCAGCAGCATAGACACGGAGCAGTACTTC.

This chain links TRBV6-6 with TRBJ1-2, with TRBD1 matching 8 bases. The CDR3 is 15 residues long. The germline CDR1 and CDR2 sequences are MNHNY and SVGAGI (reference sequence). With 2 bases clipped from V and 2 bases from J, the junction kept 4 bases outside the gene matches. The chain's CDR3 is CASSYPQGGNYGYTF. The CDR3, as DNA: TGTGCCAGCAGTTACCCACAGGGGGGCAACTATGGCTACACCTTC.

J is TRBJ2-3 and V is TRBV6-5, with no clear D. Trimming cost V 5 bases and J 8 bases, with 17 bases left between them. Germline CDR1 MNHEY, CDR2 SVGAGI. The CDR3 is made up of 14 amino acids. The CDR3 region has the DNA TGTGCCAGCAGTGAATCCCGACCCTCAGGTACGCAGTATTTT. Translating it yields CASSESRPSGTQYF.